The clone carrying this T cell receptor (beta chain) turned up a few times. Its target is unknown. Germline CDR1 reads LGHNA; CDR2 reads YNFKEQ. V lost 4 bases, J lost 4 bases, and 22 bases lay in between. The CDR3 has 17 residues. The data stem from a study of a mutant IDH1 vaccine in newly diagnosed glioma. As for the study in general: Patients were started on vaccination 4-6 weeks after radiotherapy alone, or with temozolomide cycles.

The table came from immunoSEQ multiplex PCR; TCRdb's copy has only in-frame clones and leaves some out. The table shows about 48,000 clones, with over 60% occurring only once. Time point of the sample: week 35, safety follow-up. The vaccine gave 300 ug of a 20-mer mutant IDH1 peptide subcutaneously per dose. The specimen comprised PBMCs, sampled from a glioma patient whose treatment included an IDH1 peptide vaccine. This TCR came from a man aged 35 to 55 with glioma. The J gene is TRBJ1-2, the V gene TRBV4-2, with a tentative D call TRBD1 (6 bases). For the CDR3, the DNA is TGTGCCAGCAGCCGACCGGGACGGACAGATCGGAGCTATGGCTACACCTTC. Translated: CASSRPGRTDRSYGYTF.